This T cell receptor beta chain was sequenced for a study of follicular helper T cells after annual influenza vaccination (dated by TCRdb to the late 2010s). Background for the entire study: Blood was drawn on days 0, 7 and 28 after each seasonal influenza vaccination. To look at recall of cTfh clones, some subjects were tracked through successive annual vaccinations covering the 2013-2014, 2014-2015 and 2015-2016 seasons. One week after vaccination, a second recruited cohort of roughly 12 subjects (Table S1) displayed a similar ICOS+CD38+ cTfh response. Multi-year samples were available for six subjects, with four spanning two vaccination seasons and two spanning three seasons. Samples from 2013-2014 were cryopreserved, whereas samples from about 2015 were processed immediately after collection. General conclusions and limits of the study: Successive annual vaccinations recalled a recurrent oligoclonal ICOS+CD38+ cTfh response that contained tetramer and AIM influenza-specific clonotypes. ICOS+CD38+ cTfh clonality correlated with the frequency of that population, and its change correlated with the change in circulating plasmablast frequency. Productive TCRB sequences were recovered from only roughly 8.5-20% of analyzed cells, so rare clonotypes could not be sampled. Day 7 ICOS+CD38+ clones were most often found later in ICOS-CD38- cTfh, suggesting that subset may serve as a memory reservoir.

V loses 5 bases of germline sequence and J loses 3 bases, and the interval between the two ends is 11 bases. Looking up the germline V gene yields CDR1 MNHEY and CDR2 SVGAGI. The CDR3 has 14 amino acids, counting the end cysteine and phenylalanine. Only the CDR3 DNA stays, 42 bases, in frame from base 1. Receptor amplification or capture employed the immunoSEQ multiplex PCR assay. Adaptive Biotechnologies carried out TCRB amplification, library preparation, sequencing and preliminary bioinformatics at Survey level resolution. For TCRB sequencing, genomic DNA from the sorted cTfh populations was amplified by multiplex PCR. Concerning the study's data processing: In R, clonality was calculated as 1 minus the normalized Shannon entropy, and the Gini index was computed using the R package ineq. The overlap score was defined as the summed counts of shared sequences divided by the total counts of all sequences in both compared samples. The significance of shared clonotypes was tested with Fisher's exact test, assuming a theoretical repertoire of 10^7 TCRB sequences. TCRdb carries this immuneACCESS record with in-frame sequences only. Its versions omit some clonotypes, under half of them owing to an unresolved V gene in the studies checked, with the rest unexplained. Clone size and V and J calls were adopted from that table, with D and trimming inferred from the DNA. A total of fewer than 9,000 clones appear in this sample, roughly four fifths of them only once. In total, the top ten clones hold about 1% of the sample.

Comments on this clone: The antigen this receptor binds is unknown. Base quality data are lacking; no much larger clone is found one base away.

Sample time point, as interpreted from the label and publication: 2014-2015 season, pre-vaccination. Adults received seasonal inactivated influenza vaccine (Fluvarix), and TCRB sequencing tracked sorted blood CD4 subsets before and after vaccination. To be eligible, subjects had to live in the community and must not have received influenza vaccine in the previous 6 months. Subjects were excluded for influenza vaccine contraindications, substance abuse, HIV/AIDS, active malignancy, immunomodulatory medication, or active illness such as respiratory infection. Between about 35 and 110 mL of blood was sampled per time point. Circulating Tfh were defined as non-naive CD4+CXCR5+PD-1+ cells, and these cells were sorted into ICOS+CD38+ and ICOS-CD38- fractions. Either Ficoll-Paque PLUS or SepMate separation was used to isolate PBMC. Before DNA was extracted, the cell subsets were sorted from PBMC using a BD FACS Aria.

This TCR derives from an adult who received the influenza vaccine. The sample in question was CXCR5+ CD38- circulating T follicular helper cells from blood, obtained on the day of influenza vaccination. The label giving this sample's cell subset or site can be read as: circulating Tfh, non-naive CD4+CXCR5+PD-1+ (ICOS+CD38+ or ICOS-CD38-). The sequence links TRBV6-5 to TRBJ1-5; perhaps TRBD1 is the D gene, with 5 bases matching. The CDR3 region has the sequence CASSGRGNNQPQHF. The DNA reads TGTGCCAGCAGTGGCCGGGGGAACAATCAGCCCCAGCATTTT.